A single T cell receptor beta chain is shown here with its context. This record comes from a study of blood T cell repertoires in COVID-19. About the study: Some COVID-19 samples were acute and others convalescent; all came from the United States, Italy and Spain. PBMCs, B-cell-depleted T cells, or T cells provided the cDNA or gDNA that made up the material.

Authors' methods: Using reference gene primer amplification, nucleated cell counts were estimated. Sequenced by immunoSEQ multiplex PCR; TCRdb stores in-frame clones only, minus some. V and J calls and clone size are as listed in that table; D and trimming were resolved from the DNA. The sample carries nearly 90,000 clones, around 88% recorded once. The CDR3 totals 14 residues. Germline V lookup: CDR1 SGHRS, CDR2 YFSETQ. The V segment lost 4 bases and the J segment 1 base; nucleotides outside the gene matches: 5. Sequenced sample: peripheral blood. This rearrangement joins TRBV5-1 to TRBJ2-7; 7 nucleotides agree with TRBD1. This sequence originates from a man aged 55 to 70 with acute or convalescent COVID-19. For the CDR3, the DNA is TGCGCCAGCAGCCGGGACAGTAAATCCTACGAGCAGTACTTC. Translated: CASSRDSKSYEQYF. Full variable domain (missing parts from reference TRBV5-1 and TRBJ2-7): KAGVTQTPRYLIKTRGQQVTLSCSPISGHRSVSWYQQTPGQGLQFLFEYFSETQRNKGNFPGRFSGRQFSNSRSEMNVSTLELGDSALYLCASSRDSKSYEQYFGPGTRLTVT.